The source of this T cell receptor beta chain is a study of graft-versus-host responses after intestinal transplantation (dated by TCRdb to the early 2020s). Background for the entire study: Recipients received multivisceral, liver-intestinal, or isolated intestinal transplants. Anti-thymocyte globulin induction was given to all recipients, followed by maintenance tacrolimus and steroids for 2 to 3 years. After intestinal transplantation, graft-versus-host and host-versus-graft alloreactive T cell clones in the graft, circulation and bone marrow were tracked using bulk TCR-beta CDR3 sequencing. To identify alloreactive clones, pre-transplant mixed lymphocyte reaction products were sequenced and compared with unstimulated pre-transplant donor and recipient T cells. Of the 20 to 25 intestinal transplant recipients enrolled in the cohort, one of whom was a retransplant, a few patients without pretransplant specimens were excluded. Donor T cell macrochimerism was defined as a peak of at least 4% donor T cells among recipient peripheral blood mononuclear cells. Instead of going to the commercial service, samples from three later patients were sequenced in-house on an Illumina MiSeq and processed with MiXCR.

Comment on this clone: Its cognate antigen has yet to be identified. No much larger clone is present one base from it, and per-base qualities are unavailable.

V lost 6 bases and J lost 4 bases, and the count of bases not matched to a germline gene is 12. The CDR3 covers 16 residues, taking in both the cysteine and the phenylalanine. Solely the CDR3 DNA is kept, with 48 bases framed from the first base. Taken from the germline V gene, the CDR1 and CDR2 loops are MRHNA and SNTAGT. Libraries were constructed by the immunoSEQ multiplex PCR assay. High-throughput TCR-beta CDR3 sequencing of genomic DNA from most patients was performed by Adaptive Biotechnologies. In the source study's methods: TCR sequencing data for over 15 patients were retrieved from Adaptive's ImmunoSEQ software; three other patients were processed with MiXCR and VDJtools. CDR3 nucleotide sequences shared between donor and recipient were removed because their origin could not be assigned. Alloreactive clones required at least 2-fold expansion over unstimulated cells and minimum CFSE-low frequency of 0.002% (template counts) or 0.001% (read counts). Clones detected in sequenced pre-transplant spleen, lymph node, or MLR CFSE-low populations of the donor or recipient were defined as mappable. The cumulative frequency of alloreactive clones was calculated as a percentage of all sequences, weighted by copy number. TCRdb provides this immuneACCESS table in a form limited to in-frame rearrangements. Some clones are lacking; in checked studies, under half of them reflect an unresolved V gene, and why the rest are absent is not known. V and J calls plus clone size are reproduced from that table; the DNA served to infer D and trimming. A total of tens of thousands of clones appear in this sample, 85% to 95% of them only once. The ten largest clones capture less than 6% of the sample.

Blood samples were collected up to 4 times in the first month after transplant and then at least monthly when available. Findings and caveats that apply to the study as a whole: High GvH to HvG T cell clonal ratios were observed in the allografts of patients with donor T cell macrochimerism. Early after transplant, peak levels of circulating GvH clones were associated with declines in HvG clones. The conclusions were limited by the relatively low number and heterogeneity of the intestinal transplant patients. GvH clones turned up in recipient bone marrow, with some appearing earlier in ileal mucosa or blood, a pattern consistent with an intestinal mucosal origin.

This clonotype was obtained from a human patient who received an intestinal transplant, so some T cells may come from the graft donor. The chain uses TRBV6-4 and TRBJ2-3; 8 bases in the junction line up with TRBD2. The sample consisted of PBMCs, taken about 800 days after a first intestinal transplant, on the day of a second. The DNA reads as follows: TGTGCCAGCAGCACCGGGGGGGGGTGCGTCGCAGATACGCAGTATTTT. Its amino acids are CASSTGGGCVADTQYF.